The clone carrying this T cell receptor (beta chain) has ten or more counts. The source of the sample is a study of T cells in Graves' hyperthyroidism and ophthalmopathy. RNA transcripts were the template for amplifying TCR beta CDR3 regions. Initially, a first-round RT-PCR of the TCR CDR3 employed the HTBI primer set. TCRdb reprocessed the multiplex PCR reads via MiXCR and lists one record per CDR3 protein. This sample has about 770,000 distinct CDR3 sequences, with 18% found just once. The CDR3 has 14 amino acids. V lost 3 bases, J lost 8 bases, and 13 bases lay in between. The chain links TRBV12-3 or TRBV12-4 to TRBJ1-4, with D possibly TRBD1 on 5 matching bases. The TCR sequence derives from a woman in her forties or fifties with Graves' hyperthyroidism that later progressed to Graves' ophthalmopathy. The material sequenced was blood. CDR3 DNA sequence: TGTGCCAGCAGTTTCAGGGTGAACGAGGAAAAACTGTTTTTT. Translating gives CASSFRVNEEKLFF.